Each of the 32 T cell receptor beta chains below was sequenced from the same sample in a study of T cell clonality in common variable immunodeficiency (dated by TCRdb to the mid-2010s). The library relied on the immunoSEQ multiplex PCR assay. TCRdb obtained this table from immuneACCESS and retained in-frame rearrangements with V and J assigned. These tables miss some clones; where compared with another copy, unresolved V genes account for less than half of the shortfall, and the remainder is unexplained. The sample counts 50,000 or so clones, each observed more than once. Approximately 6.3% of the sample belongs to the ten largest clones. The sample consisted of peripheral blood mononuclear cells. All receptors derive from a person aged 18 to 75 in good health.

The table lists this clone with many counts. CDR3 bases read: TGCGCCAGCAGCCAAGATATAGGGGGGGACACTGAA. Translating it yields CASSQDIGGDTE. The entire CDR3 is CASSQDIGGDTEAFF. J is TRBJ1-1 and V is TRBV4-1; possible D gene TRBD1, 6 bases. With the read ending 3 residues before the CDR3 end, the germline J gene is used to fill in that end. V lost 0 bases to trimming and J lost 3 bases, with 11 bases between them. CDR1 and CDR2 from the germline V gene are MGHRA and YSYEKL. This CDR3 has 15 amino acids.

Remarks on this clone: Sequencing ends 3 residues short of the CDR3 end; the germline J gene provides the rest. The V and J genes are TRBV5-5 and TRBJ2-1; D perhaps matches TRBD1 (6 bases). The ends were cut back, 0 bases at V and 6 bases at J, with 13 bases in the middle. Germline lookup yields CDR1 SGHKS and CDR2 YYEKEE (reference sequence). The CDR3 runs 15 residues. The part of the CDR3 DNA that was read is TGTGCCAGCAGCTTGGGGGGGCATCGAGCCAATGAG. This encodes CASSLGGHRANE. The entire CDR3 reads CASSLGGHRANEQFF.

This clone appeared a few times. The read finishes 3 residues shy of the CDR3 end, and the germline J gene is used to complete it. This chain uses TRBV6-2 or TRBV6-3 with TRBJ1-2; maybe TRBD1 (6 bases). The CDR3 is made up of 13 amino acids. The germline V gene encodes CDR1 MNHEY and CDR2 SVGEGT. Partial CDR3 DNA: TGTGCCAGCAAGCACAGGGCCTCTTACGAC. Translation: CASKHRASYD. The CDR3, in full, reads CASKHRASYDYTF.

This clone was counted many times. The CDR3 end lies 3 residues beyond the end of the read and is filled in from the germline J gene. V usage is TRBV7-6 and J usage is TRBJ2-7; 7 positions match TRBD2. Germline CDR1 reads SGHVS; CDR2 reads FNYEAQ. The V segment lost 5 bases and the J segment 0 bases; nucleotides outside the gene matches: 7. The CDR3 length is 15 residues. Incomplete CDR3 DNA: TGTGCCAGCAGCGTTAGCGGGTCTACCTCCTACGAG. Residues: CASSVSGSTSYE. Given in full, the CDR3 is CASSVSGSTSYEQYF.

At least ten counts were recorded for this clone. The CDR3 extends 3 residues past the end of the read, so its final part is completed from the germline J gene. This chain uses TRBV6-1 with TRBJ1-1; 7 nucleotides align to TRBD1. CDR1 MNHNS and CDR2 SASEGT come from the germline V gene. The V and J ends lost 0 bases and 0 bases, in that order; junction bases with no gene match: 1. The CDR3 spans 15 residues. CDR3 bases read: TGTGCCAGCAGTGAAGCCGGGACAGTGAACACTGAA. Amino acid sequence: CASSEAGTVNTE. In full, the CDR3 reads CASSEAGTVNTEAFF.

This clone was seen ten or more times. The read finishes 3 residues shy of the CDR3 end, and the germline J gene is used to complete it. This chain links TRBV11-2 with TRBJ1-2; unclear D gene. The CDR3 is 14 residues long. Trimming took off 7 bases at V and 3 bases at J, with 15 bases between the two ends. The V gene's germline CDR1 is SGHAT and CDR2 FQNNGV. CDR3 loop: CASTLRGFDYGYTF. Incomplete CDR3 DNA: TGTGCCAGCACCCTCCGAGGGTTCGACTATGGC.

This clone occurred many times. The read is 3 residues too short to cover the CDR3 end, so that end is filled in from the germline J gene. The chain carries TRBV30 and TRBJ1-2; 9 nucleotides match TRBD1. The CDR3 length is 15 residues. J gave up 2 bases and V 0 bases, and 4 bases lay outside the gene matches. Per germline, CDR1 GTSNPN and CDR2 SVGIG (reference sequence). The CDR3 reads CAWSVGTGINYGYTF. The part of the CDR3 DNA that was read is TGTGCCTGGAGTGTAGGGACAGGGATAAACTATGGC.

As regards this clone: The CDR3 is cut off 3 residues early in the read; its end comes from the germline J gene. J is TRBJ2-4 and V is TRBV2, with D uncertain. Germline CDR1 is SNHLY and CDR2 is FYNNEI. CDR3 length: 14 residues. The CDR3 loop reads CASSENTANQPQYF. Partial CDR3 DNA: TGTGCCAGCAGTGAAAATACAGCCAATCAGCCT.

Ten or more counts support this clone. The CDR3 end falls 3 residues outside the read, so it is completed with the germline J gene. This chain uses TRBV6-2 or TRBV6-3 with TRBJ1-4; D not resolved. Germline V CDR1 and CDR2: MNHEY, SVGEGT. V shed 2 bases and J shed 5 bases, with 15 bases lying between them. The CDR3 runs to 16 residues. This chain's CDR3 is CASSYLTGGLNEKLFF. The covered CDR3 bases are TGTGCCAGCAGTTACCTGACGGGAGGACTAAATGAAAAA.

This clone occurred many times. With the read ending 3 residues before the CDR3 end, the germline J gene is used to fill in that end. The chain combines TRBV14 with TRBJ1-1; TRBD1 is a possible D gene (5 bases). The CDR3 is 15 amino acids. Trimming stripped 3 bases from V and 2 bases from J, with 13 bases between. Germline CDR1 is SGHDN and CDR2 is FVKESK. CDR3 bases read: TGTGCCAGCAGCCAGAAGGGGCATCTTAACACTGAA. It codes for CASSQKGHLNTE. In full, the CDR3 is CASSQKGHLNTEAFF. Drawing the rest from reference TRBV14 and TRBJ1-1, the complete variable domain is EAGVTQFPSHSVIEKGQTVTLRCDPISGHDNLYWYRRVMGKEIKFLLHFVKESKQDESGMPNNRFLAERTGGTYSTLKVQPAELEDSGVYFCASSQKGHLNTEAFFGQGTRLTVV.

This clone appeared many times. Read coverage stops 3 residues before the CDR3 terminus; the germline J gene supplies the remainder. V and J are TRBV30 and TRBJ2-3; a possible D gene is TRBD2 (7 bases). CDR3 length: 15 residues. The germline gives CDR1 GTSNPN, CDR2 SVGIG (reference sequence). V was clipped by 0 bases and J by 4 bases, with 14 bases between them. The CDR3 protein is CAWSVNGGRADTQYF. Incomplete CDR3 DNA: TGTGCCTGGAGTGTTAACGGGGGGCGCGCAGATACG.

This clone was found many times. The read terminates 3 residues ahead of where the CDR3 ends, so the germline J gene completes it. This chain uses TRBV28 with TRBJ2-1, with TRBD1 identical over 8 bases. V shed 6 bases and J 2 bases; nucleotides not matched to a gene: 9. Germline-derived CDR1 and CDR2 are MDHEN and SYDVKM. CDR3 length: 16 residues. The CDR3: CASRVDGTGPYNEQFF. The DNA read from the CDR3 is TGTGCCAGCAGGGTTGACGGGACAGGTCCCTACAATGAG.

This clone has a count of ten or more. From the germline J gene comes the end of the CDR3, since the read stops 3 residues before it. This chain links TRBV30 with TRBJ2-5; unclear D gene. The CDR3 totals 12 residues. Germline CDR1 reads GTSNPN; CDR2 reads SVGIG (reference sequence). V lost 2 bases and J 2 bases, leaving 6 bases between the germline ends. CDR3 loop: CAWSPTQETQYF. The part of the CDR3 DNA that was read is TGTGCCTGGAGTCCGACACAAGAGACC.

This clone was found many times. Sequence at one end of the junction differs from germline and may be a read error. Other DNA sequences in this specimen translate into the identical CDR3. CDR3 bases read: TGCGCCAGCAGCTCAACTCTGGGGGGGAGCTCTGGAAACACA. Translated: CASSSTLGGSSGNT. The full CDR3 protein is CASSSTLGGSSGNTIYF. V gene TRBV5-1 combines with J gene TRBJ1-3; tentative D call: TRBD1 (5 bases). The read finishes 3 residues shy of the CDR3 end, and the germline J gene is used to complete it. The CDR3 is 17 residues long. CDR1 and CDR2 (germline): SGHRS, YFSETQ.

This clone has a handful of counts. The missing CDR3 end, 3 residues past where the read stops, is filled in from the germline J gene. The chain couples TRBV7-2 to TRBJ2-7; a weak D match, TRBD2 (6 bases). Trimming stripped 0 bases from V and 4 bases from J, with 10 bases between. This CDR3 is built from 14 residues. Germline values: CDR1 SGHTA, CDR2 FQGNSA. The CDR3 loop is CASSLAGGPYEQYF. Partial CDR3 DNA: TGTGCCAGCAGCTTAGCGGGGGGACCTTACGAG.

The table lists this clone with many counts. The read comes to an end 3 residues before the CDR3 does, leaving the germline J gene to fill in the end. The chain uses TRBV30 and TRBJ2-7; 9 bases line up with TRBD1. Germline CDR1 GTSNPN, CDR2 SVGIG (reference sequence). The CDR3 is 14 amino acids. The trim removed 5 bases at V and 2 bases at J, leaving 7 bases unmatched. CDR3 amino acids: CAWQTGTGTYEQYF. Incomplete CDR3 DNA: TGTGCCTGGCAGACCGGGACAGGGACCTACGAG.

This clone was seen many times. Read coverage stops 3 residues before the CDR3 terminus; the germline J gene supplies the remainder. The chain recombines TRBV12-3 or TRBV12-4 with TRBJ1-2, with 8 bases lining up with TRBD1. The CDR3 is 13 amino acids. The CDR3 loop is CASSLTGTGAYTF. The covered CDR3 bases are TGTGCCAGCAGTTTGACAGGGACAGGCGCG.

This clone was detected ten times or more. The CDR3 extends 3 residues past the end of the read, so its final part is completed from the germline J gene. V is TRBV5-4 and J is TRBJ2-2; TRBD2 matches at 8 bases. Germline V gives CDR1 SGHNT, CDR2 YYREEE (reference sequence). The CDR3 runs to 16 residues. The V segment lost 9 bases and the J segment 0 bases; nucleotides outside the gene matches: 10. The CDR3 bases that were read are TGTGCCACCGCGGAACTAGCGGCGGCGAACACCGGGGAG. Its protein is CATAELAAANTGE. The full CDR3 reads CATAELAAANTGELFF.

This clone has a count of ten or more. The DNA ends 3 residues before the CDR3 does, and the rest of the CDR3 is filled in from the germline J gene. V is TRBV5-1 and J is TRBJ1-5, with TRBD1 identical over 7 bases. The ends lost 4 bases at V and 3 bases at J; junction bases unmatched: 4. CDR1 and CDR2 (germline): SGHRS, YFSETQ. This CDR3 contains 14 residues. The CDR3 DNA, read in part, is TGCGCCAGCAGCATCGGGACAGCCAATCAGCCC. Translation gives CASSIGTANQP. The full CDR3 protein is CASSIGTANQPQHF.

This clone was seen a handful of times. The read halts 3 residues ahead of the CDR3 end, with the missing end drawn from the germline J gene. The chain combines TRBV5-1 with TRBJ1-1, with TRBD1 identical over 9 bases. Germline CDR1 is SGHRS and CDR2 is YFSETQ. V shed 4 bases, J shed 4 bases, and the junction held 8 bases outside the gene matches. This CDR3 contains 15 residues. The CDR3 here is CASSPGTGWSTEAFF. The DNA read from the CDR3 is TGCGCCAGCAGCCCTGGGACAGGGTGGAGCACTGAA.

In its sample, this clone was seen many times. The sequence runs out 3 residues before the end of the CDR3; the remainder is reconstructed from the germline J gene. The chain joins TRBV30 to TRBJ1-1; perhaps TRBD1 as D (6 bases). CDR1 is GTSNPN, CDR2 SVGIG, per germline (reference sequence). This CDR3 spans 12 amino acids. The V and J ends lost 8 bases and 1 base respectively, with 11 bases between them. CDR3: CAGDTANTEAFF. The CDR3 DNA, read in part, is TGTGCCGGGGACACGGCGAACACTGAA.

A word on this clone: The sequence runs out 3 residues before the end of the CDR3; the remainder is reconstructed from the germline J gene. The rearrangement links TRBV6-4 to TRBJ2-1, with 9 nucleotides matching TRBD2. The length of the CDR3 is 17 residues. After removal of 2 bases from V and 6 bases from J, the junction contained 11 bases not matched to a gene. Germline assignment: CDR1 MRHNA and CDR2 SNTAGT. CDR3 amino acids: CASSDTISLAGINEQFF. The part of the CDR3 DNA that was read is TGTGCCAGCAGTGACACTATCTCTCTAGCGGGGATCAATGAG.

A note on this clone: From the germline J gene comes the end of the CDR3, since the read stops 3 residues before it. J is TRBJ1-5 and V is TRBV7-2; D call uncertain. CDR1 and CDR2 from the germline V gene are SGHTA and FQGNSA. CDR3 size: 14 residues. The CDR3 region is CASSLGLDVDPQHF. The CDR3 DNA, read in part, is TGTGCCAGCAGCTTAGGACTAGATGTAGATCCC.

At least ten counts were recorded for this clone. The read ends 3 residues early relative to the CDR3; the germline J gene fills the gap. The J gene is TRBJ2-4, the V gene TRBV6-2 or TRBV6-3; D is perhaps TRBD1 (6 bases). The CDR3 consists of 14 residues. Trimming left V 2 bases short and J 6 bases short, with 11 bases between. Germline loops: CDR1 MNHEY, CDR2 SVGEGT. The part of the CDR3 DNA that was read is TGTGCCAGCAGTTACGGAGCAGGGGCAAACATT. Amino acids: CASSYGAGANI. From start to end, the CDR3 is CASSYGAGANIQYF.

This clone has at least ten counts. The read ends 3 residues shy of where the CDR3 ends; the end is completed using the germline J gene. The J gene is TRBJ1-4, the V gene TRBV19; weak D call: TRBD1 (6 bases). The CDR3 contains 14 residues. Between the trimmed V and J ends, which lost 4 bases and 8 bases, there was a span of 14 bases. Germline V gives CDR1 LNHDA, CDR2 SQIVND (reference sequence). The CDR3 bases that were read are TGTGCCAGTAGTAACGCAGGGGTCTTGGAAAAA. Amino acids: CASSNAGVLEK. The whole CDR3 region reads CASSNAGVLEKLFF.

This clone qualifies as medium-sized (0.01 to 0.1%). The sequence runs out 3 residues before the end of the CDR3; the remainder is reconstructed from the germline J gene. The gene calls are TRBV6-4 and TRBJ2-3, with 10 nucleotides matching TRBD2. The trim removed 6 bases at V and 1 base at J, leaving 4 bases unmatched. From germline, CDR1 is MRHNA and CDR2 SNTAGT. This CDR3 comprises 15 residues. The CDR3 sequence is CASSPSGGGTDTQYF. Partial CDR3 DNA: TGTGCCAGCAGCCCCAGCGGGGGGGGCACAGATACG.

This clone has a count of ten or more. The CDR3 end lies 3 residues beyond the end of the read and is filled in from the germline J gene. The V gene is TRBV4-1, the J gene TRBJ2-2; TRBD2 matches at 7 bases. Germline V gene sequence: CDR1 MGHRA, CDR2 YSYEKL. The CDR3 is made up of 18 amino acids. V lost 4 bases, J lost 3 bases, and 14 bases stayed unmatched. CDR3 protein: CASSPLPLAGDYTGELFF. The part of the CDR3 DNA that was read is TGCGCCAGCAGCCCCCTTCCTCTGGCGGGGGATTACACCGGGGAG.

As for this clone: The read comes to an end 3 residues before the CDR3 does, leaving the germline J gene to fill in the end. J is TRBJ1-2 and V is TRBV7-2; a possible D gene is TRBD1 (5 bases). CDR1 is SGHTA and CDR2 is FQGNSA in the germline V gene. This CDR3 comprises 14 residues. With 5 bases removed from V and 5 bases from J, the gap between germline ends came to 15 bases. CDR3: CASSPNMRGYGYTF. CDR3 DNA (partial): TGTGCCAGCAGCCCGAACATGAGGGGTTATGGC. The entire variable domain, with the rest obtained from reference TRBV7-2 and TRBJ1-2, is as follows: GAGVSQSPSNKVTEKGKDVELRCDPISGHTALYWYRQSLGQGLEFLIYFQGNSAPDKSGLPSDRFSAERTGGSVSTLTIQRTQQEDSAVYLCASSPNMRGYGYTFGSGTRLTVV.

The table lists this clone with a few counts. From the germline J gene comes the end of the CDR3, since the read stops 3 residues before it. The chain is built from TRBV18 and TRBJ1-2, with D possibly TRBD1 on 5 matching bases. The germline V gene has CDR1 KGHSH and CDR2 LQKENI. CDR3 size: 17 residues. The CDR3 protein is CASSHFLLAGEPDTYTF. The sequenced CDR3 bases are TGTGCCAGCTCCCACTTTTTACTAGCGGGGGAGCCAGATACC.

This clone has just a few counts. The read finishes 3 residues shy of the CDR3 end, and the germline J gene is used to complete it. This rearrangement joins TRBV7-6 to TRBJ2-1; 7 bases map to TRBD2. Trimming took 5 bases from V and 8 from J; bases not matched to a gene: 12. The CDR3 consists of 15 residues. Germline-derived CDR1 and CDR2 are SGHVS and FNYEAQ. CDR3 bases read: TGTGCCAGCAGCGAGGGACTATCCTCCGGGGATGAG. This sequence encodes CASSEGLSSGDE. The full CDR3 protein is CASSEGLSSGDEQFF.

This clone was seen many times. The read halts 3 residues ahead of the CDR3 end, with the missing end drawn from the germline J gene. The chain combines TRBV5-1 with TRBJ2-4; possible D gene TRBD2, 5 bases. This CDR3 is built from 15 residues. Trimming left V 0 bases short and J 3 bases short, with 10 bases between. Germline V gene sequence: CDR1 SGHRS, CDR2 YFSETQ. Partial CDR3 DNA: TGCGCCAGCAGCTTGGACCCCGCGGGCAAAAACATT. Protein: CASSLDPAGKNI. The complete CDR3 protein is CASSLDPAGKNIQYF.

In this sample, this clone turned up many times. The read is 3 residues too short to cover the CDR3 end, so that end is filled in from the germline J gene. The V gene is TRBV6-2 or TRBV6-3, the J gene TRBJ1-6; maybe TRBD1 (5 bases). The CDR3 spans 14 residues. Trimming cost V 2 bases and J 7 bases, with 9 bases left between them. Germline V CDR1 and CDR2: MNHEY, SVGEGT. CDR3 residues: CASSYGALNSPLHF. CDR3 DNA (partial): TGTGCCAGCAGTTACGGGGCCCTCAATTCACCC.